The 3 T cell receptor beta chains listed next were all sequenced from one sample in a study of identical twins. TCRdb independently ran MiXCR on the 5' RACE reads; one entry per CDR3 protein. This table has roughly 690,000 distinct CDR3 sequences, 21% appearing once. The same sample was also studied in work on T cells expressing NK-cell markers.

The sequencing input was PBMCs. The receptors here all came from a woman between 18 and 29 years old in good health.

This clonotype was seen many times. The chain carries TRBV7-3 and TRBJ2-1, with D unresolved. CDR3 length equals 15 residues. Trimming removed 4 bases from V and 0 bases from J, with 10 bases in between. The germline V gene has CDR1 SGHTA and CDR2 FQGTGA. The CDR3 DNA is TGTGCCAGCAGCTCCTATGGCGGCTCCTACAATGAGCAGTTCTTC. Its translation: CASSSYGGSYNEQFF.

This clonotype was picked up many times. The junction departs from germline at one end; a sequencing error may be responsible. The CDR3 DNA reads as TGTGCCAGCAGCTTGGGGTCCAACACCGGGGAGCTGTTTTTT. It encodes CASSLGSNTGELFF. This sequence joins TRBV5-1 and TRBJ2-2; no firm D call. CDR1 is SGHRS, CDR2 YFSETQ, per germline. The CDR3 contains 14 residues.

The V gene is TRBV28, the J gene TRBJ1-2; maybe TRBD1 (6 bases). The CDR3 is 15 residues long. CDR1 is MDHEN, CDR2 SYDVKM, per germline. The V and J ends lost 4 bases and 3 bases respectively, with 15 bases between them. DNA for the CDR3: TGTGCCAGCAGTTCCGGCTGGGGGCTCGACTATGGCTACACCTTC. The encoded protein is CASSSGWGLDYGYTF.